This T cell receptor beta chain originates from a study of T-cell reconstitution after alpha-beta-depleted transplantation in children. General observations from the study: Reports say that about two months after transplant, the alpha-beta T cells came out of several hundred graft clones that had expanded. After transplant, high TCRbeta diversity at day 60 in some patients arose from surviving recipient T cells and thymic progenitors. T-cell counts and diversity at one year following transplant were attributed mainly to newly produced T cells.

A word on this clonotype: No antigen is known for it. At one end, the junction sequence differs from germline, possibly due to a read error.

The CDR3 has 15 residues. CDR1 is SSHAT and CDR2 is FNYEAQ in the germline V gene (reference sequence). TCRbeta library preparation incorporated unique molecular identifiers. TCRdb reprocessed the PCR reads via MiXCR and lists one record per CDR3 protein. The repertoire includes some 600,000 distinct CDR3 sequences, 10% to 15% of them detected once, and 2.2% sits in the top ten. This chain links TRBV7-7 with TRBJ2-7; 10 nucleotides match TRBD1. The sequencing here drew on PBMCs, mostly from graft donor cells, taken 360 days after TCRalphabeta/CD19-depleted stem cell transplant. This clonotype was sampled from a male patient under 18 who had a stem cell transplant for acute myeloid leukemia, so the T cells may come from the graft donor. The CDR3 DNA is TGTGCTAGCAGCTTAGGACAGGGGGTACCCTACGAGCAGTACTTC. This sequence encodes CASSLGQGVPYEQYF.